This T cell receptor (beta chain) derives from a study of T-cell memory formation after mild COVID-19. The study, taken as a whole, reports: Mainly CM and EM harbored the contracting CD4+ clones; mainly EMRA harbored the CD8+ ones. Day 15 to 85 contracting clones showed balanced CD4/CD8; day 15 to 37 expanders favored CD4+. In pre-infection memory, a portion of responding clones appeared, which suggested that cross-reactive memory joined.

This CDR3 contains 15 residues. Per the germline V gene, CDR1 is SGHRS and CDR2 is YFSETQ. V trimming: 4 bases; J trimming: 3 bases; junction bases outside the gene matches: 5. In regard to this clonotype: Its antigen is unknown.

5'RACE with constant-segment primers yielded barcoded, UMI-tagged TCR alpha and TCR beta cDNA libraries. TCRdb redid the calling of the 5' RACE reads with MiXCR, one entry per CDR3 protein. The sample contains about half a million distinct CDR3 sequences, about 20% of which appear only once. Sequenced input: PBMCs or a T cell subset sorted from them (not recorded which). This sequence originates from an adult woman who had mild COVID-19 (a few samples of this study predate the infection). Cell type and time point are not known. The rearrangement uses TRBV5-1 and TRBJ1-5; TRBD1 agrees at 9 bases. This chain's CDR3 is CASSRGTGNNQPQHF. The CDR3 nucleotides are TGCGCCAGCAGCAGGGGGACAGGGAACAATCAGCCCCAGCATTTT.